Sequencing of this T cell receptor beta chain was carried out in a study of blood T cell repertoires in COVID-19. Study in general: COVID-19 samples, acute and convalescent, were from the United States, Italy and Spain. Sample material is recorded as cDNA or gDNA derived from T cells, B-cell-depleted T cells, or PBMCs.

Recruited during active infection, patients (from Seattle) were subsequently followed longitudinally. CDR1 is MNHEY and CDR2 is SVGAGI in the germline V gene. The length of the CDR3 is 13 residues. V lost 0 bases, J lost 6 bases, and 8 bases lay in between. In the authors' methods: Amplified reference gene primers provided the basis for estimating nucleated cell counts. Sequenced by immunoSEQ multiplex PCR; TCRdb stores in-frame clones only, minus some. V and J calls and clone size are given by that table; D and trimming were obtained from the DNA. This sample has over 200,000 clones; under 85% occur once, and the top ten carry about 1.3%.

The sequence was collected from a woman aged 30 to 39 with COVID-19, enrolled during active disease. The chain recombines TRBV6-5 with TRBJ1-2; D call uncertain. The sequencing input was peripheral blood. In nucleotides, the CDR3 is TGTGCCAGCAGTTACTCCCACAAAGATGGCTACACCTTC. Amino acid sequence: CASSYSHKDGYTF.